The T cell receptor beta chain under discussion was sequenced for a study of T-cell memory formation after mild COVID-19. Study summary: Among the donors, TCR clusters were largely specific to each donor.

TCRdb itself ran the 5' RACE reads through MiXCR, one entry per CDR3 protein. The sample includes about 160,000 distinct CDR3 sequences, roughly a third of them seen just once. The V and J ends lost 8 bases and 4 bases respectively, with 11 bases between them. This CDR3 region has 12 residues. This clonotype was recorded many times. Its antigen is unidentified. Study-level findings and limits: CD4+ bias marked clones expanding day 15 to 37, unlike balanced contracting clones. Clones which contracted sat mainly in CM and EM if CD4+, and in EMRA if CD8+. Cross-reactive memory seemingly joined, as some responding clones were found in pre-infection memory.

This receptor was obtained from an adult woman who had mild COVID-19 (a few samples of this study predate the infection). Cell type and time point are not known. This sequence joins TRBV12-3 or TRBV12-4 and TRBJ1-1; D remains unclear. Sequencing used PBMCs or a T cell subset sorted from them (not recorded which). CDR3 residues: CASGFGSTEAFF. The CDR3 coding sequence is TGTGCCAGCGGATTTGGGTCCACTGAAGCTTTCTTT.